This T cell receptor beta chain was retrieved from a study of blood T cell repertoires in COVID-19. Study summary: The samples span acute and convalescent COVID-19 from the United States, Italy and Spain. The analysed material was cDNA or gDNA that came from T cells, B-cell-depleted T cells, or PBMCs.

In the authors' workflow: Researchers report that nucleated cell counts were estimated from reference gene primer amplification. Sequencing was performed with immunoSEQ multiplex PCR; in TCRdb, only in-frame clones are kept and a portion is missing. The DNA gave D and trimming, while V, J and clone size come from that table. The sample shows some 190,000 clones, more than 70% of them seen only once. This receptor was taken from a woman in her fifties or sixties with acute or convalescent COVID-19. The material sequenced was peripheral blood.

CDR3 sequence reads: CASSRYNEKLFF. CDR3 sequence (DNA): TGTGCCAGCAGCCGATATAATGAAAAACTGTTTTTT. V is TRBV7-8 and J is TRBJ1-4; D is unclear. Germline CDR1 and CDR2: SGHVS and FQNEAQ. The CDR3 consists of 12 residues. Trimming took 5 bases from V and 4 from J, leaving 5 bases between them.